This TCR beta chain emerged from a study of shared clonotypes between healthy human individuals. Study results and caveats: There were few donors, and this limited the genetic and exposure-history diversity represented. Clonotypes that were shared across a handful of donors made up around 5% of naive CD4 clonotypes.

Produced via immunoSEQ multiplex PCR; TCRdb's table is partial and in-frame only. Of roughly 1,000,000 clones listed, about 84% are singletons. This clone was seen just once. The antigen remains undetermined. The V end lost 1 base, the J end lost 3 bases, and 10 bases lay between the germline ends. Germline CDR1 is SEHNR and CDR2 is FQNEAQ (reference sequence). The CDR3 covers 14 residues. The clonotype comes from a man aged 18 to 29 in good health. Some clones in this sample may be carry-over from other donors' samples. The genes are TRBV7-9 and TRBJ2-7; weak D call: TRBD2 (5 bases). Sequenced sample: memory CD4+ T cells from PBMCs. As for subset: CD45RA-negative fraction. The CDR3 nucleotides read TGTGCCAGCAGCTTAGGGGTAGGGAGCTACGAGCAGTACTTC. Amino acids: CASSLGVGSYEQYF.